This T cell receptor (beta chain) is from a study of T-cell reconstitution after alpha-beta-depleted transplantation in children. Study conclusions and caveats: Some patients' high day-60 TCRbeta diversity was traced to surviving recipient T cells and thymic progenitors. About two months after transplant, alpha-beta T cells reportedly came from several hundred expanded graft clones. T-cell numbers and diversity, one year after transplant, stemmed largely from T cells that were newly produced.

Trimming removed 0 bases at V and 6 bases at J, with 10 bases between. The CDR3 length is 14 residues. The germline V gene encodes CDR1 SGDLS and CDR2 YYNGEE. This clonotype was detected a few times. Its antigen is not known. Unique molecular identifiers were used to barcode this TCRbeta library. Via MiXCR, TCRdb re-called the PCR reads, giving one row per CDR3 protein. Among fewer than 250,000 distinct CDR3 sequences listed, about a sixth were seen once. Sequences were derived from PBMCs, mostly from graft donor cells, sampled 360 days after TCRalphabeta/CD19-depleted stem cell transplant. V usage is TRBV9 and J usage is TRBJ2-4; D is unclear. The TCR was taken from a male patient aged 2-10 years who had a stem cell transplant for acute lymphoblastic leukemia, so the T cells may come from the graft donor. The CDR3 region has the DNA TGTGCCAGCAGCGTAGAAACGATGGGAAACATTCAGTACTTC. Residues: CASSVETMGNIQYF.